This TCR beta chain appears in the sequencing data of a study of human T cells and chemical hapten exposure. Study findings and constraints: With regard to DPC sensitization, TCRs above 1 in 1000 frequency did not change.

This clonotype has at least ten counts. What it binds is unknown. The CDR3 spans 13 residues. V lost 0 bases and J lost 5, with 5 bases in between. Germline CDR1 is MNHEY and CDR2 is SVGEGT. TCRdb fed the RACE reads into MiXCR, producing one record per CDR3 protein. The sample has some 96,000 distinct CDR3 sequences, 9% to 9.5% seen once. Described time point: patch test 2, 6 weeks after DPC sensitization. Treatment noted: therapeutic diphenylcyclopropenone sensitization with weekly scalp DPC. Blood was drawn before each patch test was applied. Suited to DPC and affected by alopecia, the donors ranged from 18 to 70 years old.

Sequencing used whole blood, obtained in connection with sensitization to the hapten diphenylcyclopropenone (DPC). V and J are TRBV6-2 or TRBV6-3 and TRBJ2-1, with no clear D. This TCR was sampled from a woman aged 40 to 55 with alopecia areata. Some clones in this sample may be carry-over from other donors' samples. The CDR3 reads CASSYSTNNEQFF. The CDR3 nucleotides are TGTGCCAGCAGTTACTCCACCAACAATGAGCAGTTCTTC.